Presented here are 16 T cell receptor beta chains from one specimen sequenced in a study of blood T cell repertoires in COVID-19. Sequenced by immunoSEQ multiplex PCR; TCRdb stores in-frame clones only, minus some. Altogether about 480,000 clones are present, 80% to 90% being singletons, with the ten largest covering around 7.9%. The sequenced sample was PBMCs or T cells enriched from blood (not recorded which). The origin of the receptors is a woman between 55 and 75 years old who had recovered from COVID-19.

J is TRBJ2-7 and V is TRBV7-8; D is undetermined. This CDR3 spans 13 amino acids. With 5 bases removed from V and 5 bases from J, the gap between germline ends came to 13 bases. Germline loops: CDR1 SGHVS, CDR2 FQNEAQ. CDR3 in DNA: TGTGCCAGCAGCCGAGGCCCGGCGGACGAGCAGTACGTC. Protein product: CASSRGPADEQYV.

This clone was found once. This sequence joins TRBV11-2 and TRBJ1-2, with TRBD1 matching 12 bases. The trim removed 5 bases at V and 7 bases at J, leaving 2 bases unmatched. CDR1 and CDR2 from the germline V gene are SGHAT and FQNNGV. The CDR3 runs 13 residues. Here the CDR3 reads CASSRDRGPGYTF. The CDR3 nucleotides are TGTGCCAGCAGCCGGGACAGGGGGCCTGGCTACACCTTC.

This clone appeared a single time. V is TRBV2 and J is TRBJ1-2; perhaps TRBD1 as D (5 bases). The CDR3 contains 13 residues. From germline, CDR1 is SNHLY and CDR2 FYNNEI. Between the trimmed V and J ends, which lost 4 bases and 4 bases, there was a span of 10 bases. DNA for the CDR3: TGTGCCAGCAGTGGGGGCAGGGTCTATGGCTACACCTTC. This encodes CASSGGRVYGYTF.

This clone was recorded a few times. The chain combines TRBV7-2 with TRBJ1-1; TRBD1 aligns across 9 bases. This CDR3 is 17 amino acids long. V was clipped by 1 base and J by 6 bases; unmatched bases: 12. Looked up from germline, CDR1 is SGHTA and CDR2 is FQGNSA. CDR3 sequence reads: CASSLVSLGQGLAEAFF. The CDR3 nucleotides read TGTGCCAGCAGCTTAGTGTCACTCGGACAGGGGTTGGCTGAAGCTTTCTTT.

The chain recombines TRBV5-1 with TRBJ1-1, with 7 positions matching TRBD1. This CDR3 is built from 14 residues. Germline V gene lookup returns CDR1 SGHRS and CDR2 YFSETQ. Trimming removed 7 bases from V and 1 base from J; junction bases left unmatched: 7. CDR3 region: CASSKGAANTEAFF. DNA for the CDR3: TGCGCCAGCTCGAAGGGGGCTGCGAACACTGAAGCTTTCTTT.

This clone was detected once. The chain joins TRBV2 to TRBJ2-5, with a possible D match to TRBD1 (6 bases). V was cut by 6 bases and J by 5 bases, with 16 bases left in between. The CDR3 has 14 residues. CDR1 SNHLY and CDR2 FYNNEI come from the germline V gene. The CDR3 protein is CASRWTVGRETQYF. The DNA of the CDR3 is TGTGCCAGCAGGTGGACAGTCGGTAGGGAGACCCAGTACTTC.

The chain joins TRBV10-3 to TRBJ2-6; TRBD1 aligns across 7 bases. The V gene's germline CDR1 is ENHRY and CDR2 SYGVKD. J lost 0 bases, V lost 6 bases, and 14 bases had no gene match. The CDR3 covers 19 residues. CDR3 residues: CAISQVGPQGSSGANVLTF. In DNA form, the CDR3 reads TGTGCCATCAGCCAGGTTGGGCCACAGGGGAGCTCTGGGGCCAACGTCCTGACTTTC.

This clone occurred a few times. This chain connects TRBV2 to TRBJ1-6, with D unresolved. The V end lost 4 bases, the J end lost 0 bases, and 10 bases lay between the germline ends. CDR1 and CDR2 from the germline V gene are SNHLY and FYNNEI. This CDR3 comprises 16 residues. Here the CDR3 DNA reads TGTGCCAGCAGTGTATGGGAGAACTCCTATAATTCACCCCTCCACTTT. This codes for CASSVWENSYNSPLHF. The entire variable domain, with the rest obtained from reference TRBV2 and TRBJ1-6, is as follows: EPEVTQTPSHQVTQMGQEVILRCVPISNHLYFYWYRQILGQKVEFLVSFYNNEISEKSEIFDDQFSVERPDGSNFTLKIRSTKLEDSAMYFCASSVWENSYNSPLHFGNGTRLTVT.

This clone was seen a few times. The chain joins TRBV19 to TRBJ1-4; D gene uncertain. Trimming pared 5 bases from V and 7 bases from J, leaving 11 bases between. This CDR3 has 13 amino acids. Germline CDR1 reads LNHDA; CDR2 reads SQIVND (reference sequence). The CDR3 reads CASSVTNSEKLFF. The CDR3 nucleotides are TGTGCCAGTAGTGTTACCAACAGTGAAAAACTGTTTTTT.

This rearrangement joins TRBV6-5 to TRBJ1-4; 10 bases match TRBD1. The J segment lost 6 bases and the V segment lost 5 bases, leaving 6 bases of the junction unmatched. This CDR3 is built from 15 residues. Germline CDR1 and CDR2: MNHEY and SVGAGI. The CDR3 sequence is CASSRTGTGDEKLFF. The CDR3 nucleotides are TGTGCCAGCAGTCGAACCGGGACAGGGGATGAAAAACTGTTTTTT.

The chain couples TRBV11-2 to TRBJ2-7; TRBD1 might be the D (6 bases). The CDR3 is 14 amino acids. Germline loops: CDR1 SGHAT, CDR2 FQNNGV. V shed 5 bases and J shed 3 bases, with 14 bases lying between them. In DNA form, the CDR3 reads TGTGCCAGCAGCCCCTGGGACACCGTCTACGAGCAGTACGTC. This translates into CASSPWDTVYEQYV.

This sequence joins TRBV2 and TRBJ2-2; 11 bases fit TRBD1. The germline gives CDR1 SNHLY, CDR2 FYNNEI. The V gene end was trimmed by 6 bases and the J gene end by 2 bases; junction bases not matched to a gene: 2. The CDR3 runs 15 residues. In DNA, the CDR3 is TGTGCCAGCAGCAGGACAGGGGGCAACACCGGGGAGCTGTTTTTT. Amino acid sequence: CASSRTGGNTGELFF.

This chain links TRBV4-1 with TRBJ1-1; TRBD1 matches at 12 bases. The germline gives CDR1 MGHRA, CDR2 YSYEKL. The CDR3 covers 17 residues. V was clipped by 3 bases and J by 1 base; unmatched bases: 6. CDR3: CASSQPGTGGRNTEAFF. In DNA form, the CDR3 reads TGCGCCAGCAGCCAGCCCGGGACAGGGGGCAGGAACACTGAAGCTTTCTTT.

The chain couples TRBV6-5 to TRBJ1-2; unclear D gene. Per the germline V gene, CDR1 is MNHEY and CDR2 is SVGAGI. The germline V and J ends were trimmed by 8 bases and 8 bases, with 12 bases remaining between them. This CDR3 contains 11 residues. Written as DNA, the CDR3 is TGTGCCAGCGGTCACTCTAAAGGCTACACCTTC. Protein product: CASGHSKGYTF.

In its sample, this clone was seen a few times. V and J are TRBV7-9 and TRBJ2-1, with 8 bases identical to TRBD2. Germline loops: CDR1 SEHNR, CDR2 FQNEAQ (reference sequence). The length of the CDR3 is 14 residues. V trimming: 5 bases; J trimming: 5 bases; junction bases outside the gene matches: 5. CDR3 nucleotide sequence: TGTGCCAGCAGCCTTAGCGGGGTCGACAATGAGCAGTTCTTC. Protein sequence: CASSLSGVDNEQFF.

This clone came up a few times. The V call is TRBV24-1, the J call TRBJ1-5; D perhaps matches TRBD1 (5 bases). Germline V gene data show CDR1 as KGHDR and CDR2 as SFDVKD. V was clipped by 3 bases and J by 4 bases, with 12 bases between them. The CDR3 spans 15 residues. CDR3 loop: CATSDGGYANQPQHF. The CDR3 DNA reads TGTGCCACCAGTGATGGGGGGTATGCGAATCAGCCCCAGCATTTT.